The 10 T cell receptor beta chains below were found in one sample sequenced in a study of shared clonotypes between healthy human individuals. Profiling relied on immunoSEQ multiplex PCR, and the TCRdb table lists in-frame clones only, not all of them. Among fewer than 550,000 clones listed, about three quarters were seen once. What was sequenced was PBMCs. The receptor set was obtained from a woman aged 40-49 years in good health. Some clones in this sample may be carry-over from other donors' samples.

The chain uses TRBV14 and TRBJ2-5; D is possibly TRBD2 (6 bases). This CDR3 is built from 13 residues. Between the trimmed V and J ends, which lost 4 bases and 2 bases, there was a span of 8 bases. Per germline, CDR1 SGHDN and CDR2 FVKESK. The CDR3 loop is CASSRAGQETQYF. The CDR3 bases are TGTGCCAGCAGCCGCGCGGGGCAAGAGACCCAGTACTTC. The entire variable domain, with the rest obtained from reference TRBV14 and TRBJ2-5, is as follows: EAGVTQFPSHSVIEKGQTVTLRCDPISGHDNLYWYRRVMGKEIKFLLHFVKESKQDESGMPNNRFLAERTGGTYSTLKVQPAELEDSGVYFCASSRAGQETQYFGPGTRLLVL.

The chain recombines TRBV6-1 with TRBJ1-4; TRBD1 might be the D (5 bases). Germline V gene lookup returns CDR1 MNHNS and CDR2 SASEGT. The CDR3 runs to 13 residues. The germline V and J ends were trimmed by 6 bases and 4 bases, with 9 bases remaining between them. The CDR3 nucleotides are TGTGCCAGCAGGAGGGGATTTAATGAAAAACTGTTTTTT. It is translated as CASRRGFNEKLFF.

The count of this clone is one. The chain recombines TRBV30 with TRBJ1-4; D might be TRBD1 (6 bases). V lost 2 bases and J lost 8, with 18 bases in between. The germline V gene encodes CDR1 GTSNPN and CDR2 SVGIG (reference sequence). The CDR3 totals 15 residues. For the CDR3, the DNA is TGTGCCTGGAGTATGGGGACACTCCTGGGGGAAAAACTGTTTTTT. It translates to CAWSMGTLLGEKLFF. The variable domain in full, completed from reference TRBV30 and TRBJ1-4, reads SQTIHQWPATLVQPVGSPLSLECTVEGTSNPNLYWYRQAAGRGLQLLFYSVGIGQISSEVPQNLSASRPQDRQFILSSKKLLLSDSGFYLCAWSMGTLLGEKLFFGSGTQLSVL.

V is TRBV5-1 and J is TRBJ1-1; D is possibly TRBD1 (5 bases). The germline gives CDR1 SGHRS, CDR2 YFSETQ. V lost 4 bases, J lost 0 bases, and 19 bases lay in between. The CDR3 totals 17 residues. The CDR3 sequence is CASSLRVGVPMNTEAFF. In DNA, the CDR3 is TGCGCCAGCAGCCTACGAGTGGGGGTCCCCATGAACACTGAAGCTTTCTTT.

This clone was picked up one time. The chain combines TRBV6-1 with TRBJ2-1; tentatively, D is TRBD1 (5 bases). Deletions cut 5 bases from V and 9 bases from J, with 20 bases between. Germline CDR1 reads MNHNS; CDR2 reads SASEGT. This CDR3 contains 15 residues. CDR3 bases: TGTGCCAGCAGTAATCTCGGACGCTCTAGGGGTGAGCAGTTCTTC. This translates into CASSNLGRSRGEQFF.

As for this clone: Mismatch with germline at one junction end may stem from a read error. The sample has other DNA sequences that encode this CDR3 too. The rearrangement uses TRBV7-3 and TRBJ2-3, with TRBD2 matching over 8 bases. The CDR3 sequence is 16 residues long. The germline CDR1 and CDR2 sequences are SGHTA and FQGTGA. The CDR3 spells CASSITSGSSTDTQYF. The CDR3 DNA sequence: TGTGCCAGCAGCATAACTAGCGGATCTAGCACAGATACGCAGTATTTT.

Turning to this clone: Additional DNA sequences in this sample encode the identical CDR3. The gene calls are TRBV30 and TRBJ1-5; 7 positions match TRBD1. The CDR3 runs 13 residues. Losses at the gene ends were 3 bases for V and 4 bases for J; bases not matched to a gene: 3. From germline, CDR1 is GTSNPN and CDR2 SVGIG (reference sequence). DNA for the CDR3: TGTGCCTGGAGCGCAGGGGGAAATCAGCCCCAGCATTTT. This encodes CAWSAGGNQPQHF.

The chain links TRBV28 to TRBJ1-4; D is unresolved. Between the trimmed V and J ends, which lost 8 bases and 4 bases, there was a span of 14 bases. CDR1 is MDHEN, CDR2 SYDVKM, per germline. The CDR3 totals 14 residues. CDR3: CASGRGYNNEKLFF. For the CDR3, the DNA is TGTGCCAGCGGACGCGGGTATAATAATGAAAAACTGTTTTTT.

The J gene is TRBJ2-1, the V gene TRBV28; 7 bases match TRBD1. Germline trimming cut 6 bases from V and 3 bases from J; bases unmatched to any gene: 8. CDR1 is MDHEN and CDR2 is SYDVKM in the germline V gene. CDR3 size: 15 residues. The CDR3 protein is CASRTDRAVYNEQFF. The CDR3 region has the DNA TGTGCCAGCAGGACCGACAGGGCGGTCTACAATGAGCAGTTCTTC.

The chain couples TRBV18 to TRBJ2-5, with 14 positions matching TRBD2. With 6 bases clipped from V and 5 bases from J, the junction kept 11 bases outside the gene matches. This CDR3 is 17 amino acids long. Germline CDR1 and CDR2: KGHSH and LQKENI. CDR3 DNA sequence: TGTGCCAGCTCCCGGGCCGGGACTAGCGGGAGAGATGAGACCCAGTACTTC. Its translation: CASSRAGTSGRDETQYF.